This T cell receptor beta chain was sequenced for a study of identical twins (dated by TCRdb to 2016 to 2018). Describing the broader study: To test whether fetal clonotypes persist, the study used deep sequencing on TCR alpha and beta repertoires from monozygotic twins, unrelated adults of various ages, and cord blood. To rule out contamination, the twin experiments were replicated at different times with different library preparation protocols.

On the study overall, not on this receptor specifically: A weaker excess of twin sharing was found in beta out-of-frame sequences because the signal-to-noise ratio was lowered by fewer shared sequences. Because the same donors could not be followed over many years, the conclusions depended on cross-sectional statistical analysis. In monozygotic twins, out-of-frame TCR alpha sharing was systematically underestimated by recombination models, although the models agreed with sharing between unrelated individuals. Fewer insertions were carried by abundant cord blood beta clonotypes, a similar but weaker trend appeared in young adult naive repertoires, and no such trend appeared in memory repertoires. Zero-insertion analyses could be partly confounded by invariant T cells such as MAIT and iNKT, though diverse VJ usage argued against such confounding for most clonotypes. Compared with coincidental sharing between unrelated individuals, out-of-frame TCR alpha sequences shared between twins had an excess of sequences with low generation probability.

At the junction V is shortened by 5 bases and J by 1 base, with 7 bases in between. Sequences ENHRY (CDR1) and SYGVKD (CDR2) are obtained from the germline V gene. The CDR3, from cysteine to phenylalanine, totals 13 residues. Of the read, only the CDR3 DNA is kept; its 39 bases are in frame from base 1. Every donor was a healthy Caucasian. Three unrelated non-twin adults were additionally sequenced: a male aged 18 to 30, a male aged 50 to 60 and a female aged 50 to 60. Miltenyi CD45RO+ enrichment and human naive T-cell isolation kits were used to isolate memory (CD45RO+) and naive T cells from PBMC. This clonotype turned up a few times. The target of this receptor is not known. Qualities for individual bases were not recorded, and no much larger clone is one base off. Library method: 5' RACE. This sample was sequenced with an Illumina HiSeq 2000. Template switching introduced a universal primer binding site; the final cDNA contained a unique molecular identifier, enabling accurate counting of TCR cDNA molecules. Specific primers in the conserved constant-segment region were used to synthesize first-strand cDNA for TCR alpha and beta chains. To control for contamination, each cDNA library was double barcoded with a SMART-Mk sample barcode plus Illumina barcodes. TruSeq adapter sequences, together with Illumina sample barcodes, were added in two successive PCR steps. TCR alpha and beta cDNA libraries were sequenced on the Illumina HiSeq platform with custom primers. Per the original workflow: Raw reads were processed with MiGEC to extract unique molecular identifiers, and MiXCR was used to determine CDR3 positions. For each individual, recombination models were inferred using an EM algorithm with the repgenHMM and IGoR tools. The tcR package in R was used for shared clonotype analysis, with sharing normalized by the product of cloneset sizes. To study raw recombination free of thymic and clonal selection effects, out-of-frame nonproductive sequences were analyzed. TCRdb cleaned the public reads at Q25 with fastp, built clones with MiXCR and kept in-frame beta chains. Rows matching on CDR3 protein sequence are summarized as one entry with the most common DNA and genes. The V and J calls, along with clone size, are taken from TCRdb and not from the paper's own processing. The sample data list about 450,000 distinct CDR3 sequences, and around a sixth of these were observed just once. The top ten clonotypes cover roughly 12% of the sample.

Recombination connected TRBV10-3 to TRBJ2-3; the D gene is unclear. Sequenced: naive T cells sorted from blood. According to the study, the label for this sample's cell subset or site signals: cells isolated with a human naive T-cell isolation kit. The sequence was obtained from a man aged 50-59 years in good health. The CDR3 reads CAISSARTDTQYF. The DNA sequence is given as TGTGCCATCAGTAGCGCCCGCACAGATACGCAGTATTTT.